Below, one T cell receptor (beta chain) is given with its context. CDR3 length: 11 amino acids. The data are from a study of T cells expressing NK-cell markers. No DNA is given; TCRdb re-called the 5' RACE reads and lists each CDR3 protein once. This sample's table has fewer than 300,000 distinct CDR3 sequences. This chain links TRBV12-3 or TRBV12-4 with TRBJ2-5; TCRdb names TRBD1, which stays unverified in the absence of DNA. The TCR sequence derives from a woman aged 18-70 years in good health. The sequenced material came from blood T cells: a sorted CD56 or NKG2C T cell subset, CD4+ or CD8+ T cells, or bulk PBMC T cells (not recorded which). CDR3 sequence: CASRGLETQYF.